Following are 31 T cell receptor beta chains from one sample sequenced in a study of preoperative IRX-2 immunotherapy in early breast cancer. Method: immunoSEQ multiplex PCR; TCRdb's copy keeps in-frame clones and lacks some. Of approximately 24,000 clones listed, approximately 80% are singletons. Treatment of the sample: preoperative locoregional IRX-2 cytokine immunotherapy. The sample was lymph node tissue, taken after IRX-2 immunotherapy. These receptors were taken from a human donor with breast cancer.

This clone appeared once. This sequence joins TRBV30 and TRBJ1-2; 9 bases agree with TRBD1. The CDR3 covers 13 residues. Germline CDR1 is GTSNPN and CDR2 is SVGIG (reference sequence). Trimming at V came to 3 bases and at J to 7 bases, leaving 6 bases not matched to a gene. The CDR3: CAWSLDRGLGYTF. As DNA, the CDR3 is TGTGCCTGGAGCCTGGACAGGGGTCTTGGCTACACCTTC.

The chain employs TRBV19 and TRBJ1-1; 7 nucleotides match TRBD1. Germline lookup yields CDR1 LNHDA and CDR2 SQIVND (reference sequence). J was trimmed by 0 bases and V by 9 bases; bases with no gene match: 16. The CDR3 runs to 17 residues. The CDR3 sequence is CASRGQVRSLLNTEAFF. CDR3 sequence (DNA): TGTGCCAGCCGCGGACAGGTGAGAAGTCTTCTGAACACTGAAGCTTTCTTT.

This chain uses TRBV5-1 with TRBJ2-3; TRBD2 agrees at 8 bases. From germline, CDR1 is SGHRS and CDR2 YFSETQ. The CDR3 totals 15 residues. V shed 5 bases, J shed 5 bases, and the junction held 10 bases outside the gene matches. In DNA form, the CDR3 reads TGCGCCAGCAGAGACGGGGGGGCCACTTTAGATACGCAGTATTTT. It yields the protein CASRDGGATLDTQYF.

The chain is built from TRBV18 and TRBJ2-4, with D uncertain. Germline V gene data show CDR1 as KGHSH and CDR2 as LQKENI. The V gene lost 2 bases and the J gene lost 0 bases, with 11 bases spanning the gap. The CDR3 consists of 16 residues. The CDR3: CASSPERTVAKNIQYF. The CDR3 DNA follows: TGTGCCAGCTCACCAGAACGGACCGTAGCCAAAAACATTCAGTACTTC.

V usage is TRBV19 and J usage is TRBJ1-1; 9 nucleotides match TRBD1. V was pared by 1 base and J by 4 bases, with 16 bases of the junction left unmatched. Germline V gives CDR1 LNHDA, CDR2 SQIVND (reference sequence). The CDR3 runs to 19 residues. The CDR3, as DNA: TGTGCCAGTAGTATAGGAAGATCACTGGACAGGGGTATTGCCACTGAAGCTTTCTTT. It is translated as CASSIGRSLDRGIATEAFF.

The rearrangement joins TRBV30 to TRBJ1-4; 8 bases fit TRBD1. The CDR3 spans 15 residues. Losses at the gene ends were 3 bases for V and 6 bases for J; bases not matched to a gene: 9. The germline CDR1 and CDR2 sequences are GTSNPN and SVGIG (reference sequence). The CDR3, as DNA: TGTGCCTGGAGCGGAAAACAGGGGGGTGATGAAAAACTGTTTTTT. This translates into CAWSGKQGGDEKLFF.

This clone has only a few counts. The J gene is TRBJ1-4, the V gene TRBV18; 8 bases are shared with TRBD1. Germline V CDR1 and CDR2: KGHSH, LQKENI. The CDR3 has 14 amino acids. V lost 5 bases, J lost 7 bases, and 6 bases stayed unmatched. The CDR3 DNA reads TGTGCCAGCTCAAAGGACAGGGCGGGTGAAAAACTGTTTTTT. Its protein product is CASSKDRAGEKLFF. The full variable domain, its missing parts supplied by reference TRBV18 and TRBJ1-4, is NAGVMQNPRHLVRRRGQEARLRCSPMKGHSHVYWYRQLPEEGLKFMVYLQKENIIDESGMPKERFSAEFPKEGPSILRIQQVVRGDSAAYFCASSKDRAGEKLFFGSGTQLSVL.

This chain's CDR3 is CASSPGTSPLFQYF. The CDR3 DNA reads as TGTGCCAGCAGTCCCGGGACTAGCCCCCTGTTTCAGTACTTC. The chain recombines TRBV28 with TRBJ2-4; 9 bases align to TRBD2. The V and J ends lost 5 bases and 11 bases, in that order; junction bases with no gene match: 10. The germline V gene has CDR1 MDHEN and CDR2 SYDVKM. The CDR3 spans 14 residues.

This sequence joins TRBV15 and TRBJ1-3, with a weak D call TRBD1 (5 bases). The germline V and J ends were trimmed by 4 bases and 1 base, with 11 bases remaining between them. The CDR3 loop spans 15 amino acids. Germline V gives CDR1 LNHNV, CDR2 YYDKDF (reference sequence). The CDR3 loop reads CATSTYRSSGNTIYF. For the CDR3, the DNA is TGTGCCACCAGCACCTACAGGAGTTCTGGAAACACCATATATTTT.

The chain recombines TRBV11-3 with TRBJ1-2; D unresolved. The CDR3 consists of 15 residues. Germline V gene data show CDR1 as SGHNT and CDR2 as YENEEA. The V gene lost 5 bases and the J gene lost 2 bases, with 15 bases spanning the gap. For the CDR3, the DNA is TGTGCCAGCAGCCCTGTGGCGGGAGCCAACTATGGCTACACCTTC. This translates into CASSPVAGANYGYTF.

The V gene is TRBV10-2, the J gene TRBJ1-1; D ambiguous. The CDR3 is 13 amino acids. Germline V CDR1 and CDR2: WSHSY, SAAADI. Trimming removed 0 bases at V and 8 bases at J, with 10 bases between. CDR3 nucleotide sequence: TGCGCCAGCAGTGAGTCCCCGACCGAAGAAGCTTTCTTT. Translating gives CASSESPTEEAFF.

This clone came up a few times. The CDR3 bases are TGTGCCAGCAGCCAAGTCCTGGGGCTTAATGAAAAACTGTTTTTT. Encoded protein: CASSQVLGLNEKLFF. The chain couples TRBV14 to TRBJ1-4; weak D call: TRBD1 (5 bases). Deletions cut 1 base from V and 4 bases from J, with 10 bases between. The CDR3 length is 15 residues. From germline, CDR1 is SGHDN and CDR2 FVKESK.

V gene TRBV30 combines with J gene TRBJ2-7; unclear D gene. The CDR3 runs 12 residues. V was cut by 3 bases and J by 2 bases, with 8 bases left in between. Looked up from germline, CDR1 is GTSNPN and CDR2 is SVGIG (reference sequence). The DNA of the CDR3 is TGTGCCTGGAGGGCTCCGACCTACGAGCAGTACTTC. It encodes CAWRAPTYEQYF.

This clone was found a few times. The rearrangement links TRBV7-6 to TRBJ1-5; 7 bases agree with TRBD1. Germline V gene data show CDR1 as SGHVS and CDR2 as FNYEAQ. J gave up 1 base and V 3 bases, and 3 bases lay outside the gene matches. This CDR3 is 15 amino acids long. CDR3: CASSFAGGSNQPQHF. The CDR3 DNA follows: TGTGCCAGCAGCTTCGCAGGGGGAAGCAATCAGCCCCAGCATTTT.

CDR3 coding DNA: TGTGCCTGGAGTGTACGGGGGGCGGTCGGCAATCAGCCCCAGCATTTT. Translating gives CAWSVRGAVGNQPQHF. The rearrangement links TRBV30 to TRBJ1-5; TRBD1 might be the D (6 bases). V was clipped by 0 bases and J by 2 bases, with 14 bases between them. Germline loops: CDR1 GTSNPN, CDR2 SVGIG (reference sequence). The CDR3 sequence is 16 residues long.

The gene calls are TRBV5-1 and TRBJ2-1; D is possibly TRBD2 (5 bases). Germline V gene sequence: CDR1 SGHRS, CDR2 YFSETQ. Trimming cost V 3 bases and J 2 bases, with 15 bases left between them. The CDR3 loop spans 16 amino acids. DNA for the CDR3: TGCGCCAGCAGCTCCTCAATCGGGGAGACCTACAATGAGCAGTTCTTC. This translates into CASSSSIGETYNEQFF.

This chain joins TRBV5-1 and TRBJ2-6, with D perhaps assigned TRBD1 or TRBD2 (5 bases each). V was cut by 0 bases and J by 0 bases, with 13 bases left in between. Germline CDR1 is SGHRS and CDR2 is YFSETQ. This CDR3 comprises 18 residues. CDR3 in amino acids: CASSLVLGPNSGANVLTF. The CDR3 DNA reads as TGCGCCAGCAGCTTGGTTTTGGGACCAAACTCTGGGGCCAACGTCCTGACTTTC.

The rearrangement joins TRBV5-1 to TRBJ2-4; 10 positions agree with TRBD2. The CDR3 loop spans 18 amino acids. V trimming: 0 bases; J trimming: 5 bases; junction bases outside the gene matches: 11. CDR1 is SGHRS, CDR2 YFSETQ, per germline. In nucleotides, the CDR3 is TGCGCCAGCAGCTTGGTAGCTAGCGGGGGCCCCGGGGAAAACATTCAGTACTTC. This encodes CASSLVASGGPGENIQYF.

The chain combines TRBV12-5 with TRBJ1-1, with D possibly being TRBD1 (6 bases). Between the trimmed V and J ends, which lost 6 bases and 1 base, there was a span of 18 bases. This CDR3 spans 16 amino acids. Looked up from germline, CDR1 is LGHNT and CDR2 is FRNRAP. This CDR3 reads CASGNDRDIQNTEAFF. The CDR3 DNA is TGTGCTAGTGGGAATGACCGGGACATCCAGAACACTGAAGCTTTCTTT.

The chain employs TRBV19 and TRBJ1-5, with unresolved D. Deletions cut 8 bases from V and 7 bases from J, with 21 bases between. The CDR3 extends over 15 amino acids. CDR1 is LNHDA, CDR2 SQIVND, per germline (reference sequence). The CDR3 DNA sequence: TGTGCCAGTGGAAGCGGGCCGGTGGTCGAACAGCCCCAGCATTTT. Translating it yields CASGSGPVVEQPQHF.

The rearrangement uses TRBV19 and TRBJ1-2; TRBD1 might be the D (6 bases). V was shortened by 2 bases and J by 1 base, with 14 bases between the two germline ends. This CDR3 comprises 16 residues. The germline V gene encodes CDR1 LNHDA and CDR2 SQIVND (reference sequence). CDR3 residues: CASSILGAGYNYGYTF. CDR3 bases: TGTGCCAGTAGTATACTGGGGGCAGGGTATAACTATGGCTACACCTTC.

The chain has TRBV23-1 and TRBJ2-7; no clear D gene. TRBV23-1 is sorted into the ORF group, with uncertain function. The CDR3 is made up of 13 amino acids. Trimming shortened V by 6 bases and J by 6 bases, and 15 bases separated the two germline ends. Here the CDR3 reads CASSLGAGGEQYV. In DNA, the CDR3 is TGCGCCAGCAGCTTAGGAGCTGGTGGCGAGCAGTACGTC.

The CDR3 DNA reads as TGTGCCAGCAGCTTGGGGACAGGCGTCACCGGGGAGCTGTTTTTT. As protein: CASSLGTGVTGELFF. The rearrangement links TRBV11-3 to TRBJ2-2, with 8 bases that match TRBD1. CDR3 length: 15 residues. With V trimmed by 3 bases and J by 4 bases, 4 bases remained unmatched. CDR1 and CDR2 from the germline V gene are SGHNT and YENEEA.

The chain combines TRBV6-1 with TRBJ2-3; 10 nucleotides agree with TRBD2. The CDR3 runs 15 residues. The junction had 3 bases not matched to a gene; V was cut back by 1 base and J by 5 bases. Germline CDR1 MNHNS, CDR2 SASEGT. The CDR3, as DNA: TGTGCCAGCAGTGAAGAGGGACTAGCGTTAGATACGCAGTATTTT. As protein: CASSEEGLALDTQYF.

The gene calls are TRBV11-3 and TRBJ1-4, with no clear D. The CDR3 covers 15 residues. Looked up from germline, CDR1 is SGHNT and CDR2 is YENEEA. With 4 bases removed from V and 4 bases from J, the gap between germline ends came to 13 bases. The CDR3 bases are TGTGCCAGCAGCTGGAGCAGTAGGCTTAATGAAAAACTGTTTTTT. Translation: CASSWSSRLNEKLFF.

The genes are TRBV5-1 and TRBJ1-4; D possibly corresponds to TRBD1 (5 bases). With 4 bases removed from V and 4 bases from J, the gap between germline ends came to 17 bases. Germline CDR1 SGHRS, CDR2 YFSETQ. The CDR3 spans 16 residues. Here the CDR3 DNA reads TGCGCCAGCAGCCAAGATGTACGGGGCCTTAATGAAAAACTGTTTTTT. It specifies CASSQDVRGLNEKLFF.

The chain couples TRBV28 to TRBJ2-7; 9 bases agree with TRBD2. This CDR3 spans 14 amino acids. The V gene's germline CDR1 is MDHEN and CDR2 SYDVKM. Losses at the gene ends were 4 bases for V and 4 bases for J; bases not matched to a gene: 5. The CDR3 spells CASSWGSGGYEQYV. In DNA form, the CDR3 reads TGTGCCAGCAGTTGGGGTAGCGGGGGTTACGAGCAGTACGTC.

This sequence joins TRBV12-2 and TRBJ2-3. TRBV12-2 is shown as a pseudogene. This CDR3 has 14 amino acids. The CDR3 bases are TGTGCCACCTCTCGGGACCCCCAAGGGGATACGCAGTATTTT. It translates to CATSRDPQGDTQYF.

CDR3 nucleotide sequence: TGCGCCAGCAGCTTCGGGGGGTCTAATGAAAAACTGTTTTTT. Protein sequence: CASSFGGSNEKLFF. The chain combines TRBV5-1 with TRBJ1-4; D is perhaps TRBD1 (5 bases). Germline lookup yields CDR1 SGHRS and CDR2 YFSETQ. The V gene lost 2 bases and the J gene lost 3 bases, with 8 bases spanning the gap. CDR3 length: 14 amino acids.

This clone was seen just once. The gene calls are TRBV7-5 and TRBJ2-1; the table gives TRBD1 as D, unverified against the DNA. TRBV7-5 is a pseudogene locus. This CDR3 spans 17 amino acids. CDR3 DNA: TGTGCCAGCAGCCAAACCCCCTTCGGGGCTGGGGGCGATGAGCAGTTCTTC. This gives the protein CASSQTPFGAGGDEQFF.

The V call is TRBV28, the J call TRBJ1-1, with 8 bases lining up with TRBD1. The CDR3 is 15 amino acids. V shed 6 bases and J 0 bases; nucleotides not matched to a gene: 6. Germline CDR1 reads MDHEN; CDR2 reads SYDVKM. CDR3 loop: CASRKQGGLNTEAFF. The CDR3 DNA reads as TGTGCCAGCAGAAAACAGGGGGGCCTGAACACTGAAGCTTTCTTT. The whole variable domain, remainder taken from reference TRBV28 and TRBJ1-1, is DVKVTQSSRYLVKRTGEKVFLECVQDMDHENMFWYRQDPGLGLRLIYFSYDVKMKEKGDIPEGYSVSREKKERFSLILESASTNQTSMYLCASRKQGGLNTEAFFGQGTRLTVV.